The T cell receptor (beta chain) described here comes from a study of cytomegalovirus exposure and HLA in healthy donors. This CDR3 is built from 15 residues. Trimming cost V 2 bases and J 5 bases; bases outside gene matches: 7. Germline lookup yields CDR1 SGHRS and CDR2 YFSETQ. A note on this clone: Its antigen is not known.

Study-wide findings and caveats: Researchers had no immune exposure information except CMV serostatus available. Researchers reported from a later analysis that most CMV-associated TCR beta chains appeared HLA-restricted. Common viral pathogens (according to a later analysis) appeared linked to several of the most significant clusters.

The PCR contained 60 Vbeta and 13 Jbeta primers. The protocol was immunoSEQ multiplex PCR, while the TCRdb copy is restricted to in-frame clones and leaves out a portion. The table includes about 140,000 clones, more than 80% detected once. This TCR derives from a woman aged 40 to 49 in good health and CMV-seropositive. The chain uses TRBV5-1 and TRBJ2-3; TRBD2 aligns across 8 bases. Input material: PBMCs. The CDR3 coding sequence is TGCGCCAGCAGCTTAAACGGGGGGGCCGAAGATACGCAGTATTTT. Translation gives CASSLNGGAEDTQYF.